These 8 T cell receptor beta chains came from one sample sequenced in a study of glioma-infiltrating T cells. Amplification of TCR alpha and beta CDR3 regions from RNA used iRepertoire nested multiplex PCR. In TCRdb, the multiplex PCR reads were re-called with MiXCR into one record per CDR3 protein. The sample has some 150,000 distinct CDR3 sequences, about 39% seen once; the top ten hold roughly 20%. The sequencing input was glioma tissue, nonneoplastic brain tissue, or PBMCs (not recorded which). Receptor source: a human donor with low-grade glioma or glioblastoma, undergoing nonglioma brain surgery, or in good health (not recorded which).

The chain recombines TRBV20-1 with TRBJ2-7, with a possible D match to TRBD1 (6 bases). The CDR3 extends over 11 amino acids. Between the trimmed V and J ends, which lost 8 bases and 5 bases, there was a span of 13 bases. Germline V gene sequence: CDR1 DFQATT, CDR2 SNEGSKA (reference sequence). CDR3 sequence (DNA): TGCAGTTCCGGACAGTTCGACGAGCAGTACTTC. Its protein product is CSSGQFDEQYF.

This clonotype was counted only a few times. V gene TRBV28 combines with J gene TRBJ1-2; no definite D call. Per the germline V gene, CDR1 is MDHEN and CDR2 is SYDVKM. CDR3 length: 12 amino acids. V lost 4 bases, J lost 1 base, and 4 bases lay in between. CDR3 in amino acids: CASSSNNYGYTF. The DNA for the CDR3 is TGTGCCAGCAGTTCTAATAACTATGGCTACACCTTC.

The chain joins TRBV20-1 to TRBJ2-5; 7 bases map to TRBD1. Germline lookup yields CDR1 DFQATT and CDR2 SNEGSKA (reference sequence). With 4 bases clipped from V and 1 base from J, the junction kept 6 bases outside the gene matches. The CDR3 sequence is 14 residues long. This CDR3 reads CSATPRQGQETQYF. CDR3 coding DNA: TGCAGTGCTACTCCTAGACAGGGCCAAGAGACCCAGTACTTC.

The genes are TRBV6-6 and TRBJ2-7, with 8 bases that match TRBD2. Trimming removed 2 bases from V and 4 bases from J; junction bases left unmatched: 7. The CDR3 is made up of 15 amino acids. The germline CDR1 and CDR2 sequences are MNHNY and SVGAGI (reference sequence). Written as DNA, the CDR3 is TGTGCCAGCAGTTACGACGCCGGGGGGGCTTACGAGCAGTACTTC. It specifies CASSYDAGGAYEQYF.

Concerning this clonotype: Being one base from a much bigger clone, this may be a read error. The chain combines TRBV6-2 or TRBV6-3 with TRBJ1-1, with a tentative D call TRBD1 (6 bases). The CDR3 runs to 14 residues. Germline lookup yields CDR1 MNHEY and CDR2 SVGEGT. V was trimmed by 5 bases and J by 3 bases, leaving 13 bases between them. CDR3 region: CASSRTDMYTEAFF. The DNA for the CDR3 is TGTGCCAGCAGTCGGACAGATATGTACACTGAAGCTTTCTTT.

This chain joins TRBV6-1 and TRBJ2-3; 7 nucleotides align to TRBD1. The CDR3 length is 19 residues. Germline V gene lookup returns CDR1 MNHNS and CDR2 SASEGT. The V segment lost 1 base and the J segment 3 bases; nucleotides outside the gene matches: 16. The DNA of the CDR3 is TGTGCCAGCAGTGAAGACACCTCCTGGACAGGTCCCTCGACAGATACGCAGTATTTT. This gives the protein CASSEDTSWTGPSTDTQYF.

This clonotype has just a few counts. The rearrangement uses TRBV7-3 and TRBJ1-1; D remains unclear. The ends were cut back, 2 bases at V and 1 base at J, with 8 bases in the middle. Per the germline V gene, CDR1 is SGHTA and CDR2 is FQGTGA. The CDR3 is 14 amino acids. The CDR3 nucleotides read TGTGCCAGCAGCTTACTGGCAGCGAACACTGAAGCTTTCTTT. Its protein is CASSLLAANTEAFF.

For this clonotype: This could be a read error, since a much larger clone is one nucleotide away. The J gene is TRBJ2-1, the V gene TRBV6-1, with 8 bases identical to TRBD1. CDR3 length: 14 residues. Germline V gene sequence: CDR1 MNHNS, CDR2 SASEGT. CDR3 region: CASSFSTGANEQSF. The CDR3 nucleotides are TGTGCCAGCAGCTTCTCGACAGGGGCCAATGAGCAGTCCTTC.